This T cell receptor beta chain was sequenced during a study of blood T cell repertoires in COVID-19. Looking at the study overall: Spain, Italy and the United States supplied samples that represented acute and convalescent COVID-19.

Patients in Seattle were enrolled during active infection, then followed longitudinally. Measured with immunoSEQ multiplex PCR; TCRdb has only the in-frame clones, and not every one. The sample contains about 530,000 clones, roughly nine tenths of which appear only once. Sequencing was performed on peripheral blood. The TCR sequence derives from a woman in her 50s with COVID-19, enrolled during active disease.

This chain's CDR3 is CASSLTGEPQHF. DNA for the CDR3: TGTGCCAGCTCACTGACCGGGGAGCCCCAGCATTTT. The rearrangement links TRBV18 to TRBJ1-5; D not certain. Germline CDR1 is KGHSH and CDR2 is LQKENI. The CDR3 has 12 residues. V lost 4 bases, J lost 8 bases, and 9 bases lay in between.